This T cell receptor (beta chain) is drawn from a study of cytomegalovirus exposure and HLA in healthy donors (TCRdb year 2017). Study-level background: According to a later analysis, the 110 or so validation repertoires were produced on the same platform as the approximately 600 repertoires of the first cohort. The study aimed to test whether cataloging public T cell receptors could reveal signatures of past pathogen exposure. In addition to the first cohort of roughly 700 subjects, a separate validation cohort of 120 different subjects was used. To predict cytomegalovirus infection status, the study brought together high-throughput TCR immunosequencing, statistical association of individual TCRs with disease status, and machine learning. Overall results and qualifications from the work: A few of the identified cytomegalovirus-associated TCR beta chains were confirmed in vitro to be specific for cytomegalovirus antigens. Subsequent analysis determined that TCRs grouped into clusters in the first cohort also showed a tendency toward co-occurrence across the 130 or so validation repertoires, and approximately 94% of cluster scores exceeded 0. In the study, some 160 TCR beta chains were listed as associated with cytomegalovirus. The classifier was reported to diagnose cytomegalovirus status with high specificity and sensitivity in both the original and validation cohorts. Most TCR sequences were observed very rarely across donors, whereas some public TCRs were present in many individuals. The validation cohort had no HLA typing available for a later analysis, so co-occurrence within that cohort was assessed over all 120 or so repertoires. The authors suggested that the approach could potentially be generalized to other disease states and immunological phenotypes.

On this clone: Its antigen has not been determined. Per-base quality was not reported, and no clone a single base away is much larger than it.

Measured from the cysteine to the phenylalanine, the CDR3 is 14 residues long. The sequence is cut down to CDR3 DNA, 42 bases in frame from base 1. V and J lose 4 bases and 4 bases, and a span of 13 bases separates them. CDR1 and CDR2 were assigned from the germline V gene as SGHDT and YYEEEE. Library method: the immunoSEQ multiplex PCR assay. For the original study's pipeline: To diagnose cytomegalovirus status from the catalog of TCR beta chain sequences, a statistical classification framework was built. TCRdb retrieved this table from immuneACCESS and kept in-frame rearrangements only. Not all clones are present; in checked studies, unresolved V genes account for under half, and no reason is known for the remainder. V, J and clone size derive from that table, while D and trimming were established from the DNA sequence. Here the sample has about 200,000 clones; 86% occur a single time. The ten largest clones take up about 1.5% of the sample.

The donors were included in the validation cohort of over a hundred subjects, a group kept apart from the roughly 700-subject first cohort. This sequence originates from a woman aged 18 to 35 in good health and CMV-seronegative. The V and J segments used are TRBV5-6 and TRBJ2-3, with an unclear D gene assignment. Sequencing was done on a sample of PBMCs. The DNA is as follows: TGTGCCAGCAGCAAATGGGCTCCTCCAGATACGCAGTATTTT. It codes for CASSKWAPPDTQYF.